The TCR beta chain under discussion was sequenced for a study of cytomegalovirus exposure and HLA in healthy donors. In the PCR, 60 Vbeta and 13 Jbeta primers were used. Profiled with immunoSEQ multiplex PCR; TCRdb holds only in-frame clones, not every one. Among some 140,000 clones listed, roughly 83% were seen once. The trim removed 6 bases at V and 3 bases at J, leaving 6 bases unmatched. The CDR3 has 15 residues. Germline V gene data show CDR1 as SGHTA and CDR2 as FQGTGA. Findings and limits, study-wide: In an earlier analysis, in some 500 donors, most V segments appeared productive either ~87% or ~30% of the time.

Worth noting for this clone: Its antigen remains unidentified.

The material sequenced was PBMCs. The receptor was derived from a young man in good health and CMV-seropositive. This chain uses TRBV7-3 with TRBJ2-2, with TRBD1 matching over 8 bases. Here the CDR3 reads CASRQDRADTGELFF. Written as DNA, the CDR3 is TGTGCCAGCAGGCAGGACAGGGCGGACACCGGGGAGCTGTTTTTT.